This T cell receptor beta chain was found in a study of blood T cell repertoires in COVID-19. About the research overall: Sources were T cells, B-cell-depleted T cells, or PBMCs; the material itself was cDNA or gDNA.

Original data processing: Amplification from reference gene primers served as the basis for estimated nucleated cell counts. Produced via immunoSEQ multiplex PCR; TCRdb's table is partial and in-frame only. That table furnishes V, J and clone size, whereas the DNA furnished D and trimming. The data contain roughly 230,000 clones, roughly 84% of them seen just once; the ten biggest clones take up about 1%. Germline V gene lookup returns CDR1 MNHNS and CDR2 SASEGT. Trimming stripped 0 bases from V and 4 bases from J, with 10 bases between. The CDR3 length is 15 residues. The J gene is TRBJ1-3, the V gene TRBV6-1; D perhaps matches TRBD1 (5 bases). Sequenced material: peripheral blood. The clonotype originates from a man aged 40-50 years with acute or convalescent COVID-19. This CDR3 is CASSEALGPGNTIYF. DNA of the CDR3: TGTGCCAGCAGTGAAGCGCTGGGGCCAGGAAACACCATATATTTT.